This section outlines one T cell receptor beta chain sequence together with its context. Its antigen is unidentified. The table came from immunoSEQ multiplex PCR; TCRdb's copy has only in-frame clones and leaves some out. There are over a million clones in the sample; 95% to 99% occur only once, and less than 0.55% lies in the top ten. All of the donors resided in Nashville, Tennessee, and each was a Caucasian adult. This record comes from a study of shared clonotypes between healthy human individuals. Study outcomes and limitations: Naive subsets generally exceeded memory subsets in estimated richness.

This CDR3 contains 12 residues. From germline, CDR1 is SGHNT and CDR2 YYREEE (reference sequence). Trimming cost V 2 bases and J 6 bases, with 9 bases left between them. The specimen sequenced was naive CD4+ T cells sorted from blood. Subset described: CD45RA+ positively selected. This clonotype was sampled from a man aged 25 to 40 in good health. This chain connects TRBV5-4 to TRBJ2-7; no reliable D call. CDR3 nucleotides: TGTGCCAGCAGCTTTGCTAAGTTCGAGCAGTACTTC. Translated: CASSFAKFEQYF.